This is a list of T cell receptor beta chains from one sample in a study of CD8 T cells in ankylosing spondylitis. TCRdb used MiXCR to reprocess the 5' RACE reads, holding one entry per CDR3 protein. Of just under 95,000 distinct CDR3 sequences in the sample, roughly 9.6% are singletons; the top ten hold roughly 4.6%. The sequencing sample was made of blood, either unsorted or a sorted T cell fraction (not recorded which). These receptor sequences come from a male donor with ankylosing spondylitis or in good health (not recorded which). Both conserved end residues are part of each CDR3. The D gene is left open where the match is weak. Clone sizes are given selectively: once, few, many, or a class where the clone is expanded.

clone size	J gene	V gene	D gene	CDR3 DNA	CDR3 protein
.	TRBJ2-7	TRBV20-1	TRBD2	TGCAGTGCTAAGACCGGGACTAGCGGTTACGAGCAGTACTTC	CSAKTGTSGYEQYF
many	TRBJ1-2	TRBV6-5	.	TGTGCCAGCAGTTACCTGGGGGGTGGCTACACCTTC	CASSYLGGGYTF
few	TRBJ2-7	TRBV4-2	TRBD2	TGTGCCAGCAGCCCGGGGGGGCACGAGCAGTACTTC	CASSPGGHEQYF
many	TRBJ1-4	TRBV5-5	TRBD1	TGTGCCAGCAGCTGGGGAGAGGACAGGGACGTAAAACTGTTTTTT	CASSWGEDRDVKLFF
.	TRBJ2-7	TRBV7-3	.	TGTGCCAGCAGCCCCTTCCCAGGGGCCTACGAGCAGTACTTC	CASSPFPGAYEQYF
few	TRBJ1-6	TRBV18	TRBD1	TGTGCCAGCTCACCAGACAGGGTAAAGAGTTCACCCCTCCACTTT	CASSPDRVKSSPLHF
many	TRBJ1-3	TRBV28	TRBD1	TGTGCCAGCAGAGACAGGGCGAGGACTGGAAACACCATATATTTT	CASRDRARTGNTIYF
many	TRBJ2-7	TRBV20-1	.	TGCAGTGCTAGAGATCTGACAGACTCCTACGAGCAGTACTTC	CSARDLTDSYEQYF
.	TRBJ1-5	TRBV20-1	.	TGCAGTGCTACGGACACCCACAGCAATCAGCCCCAGCATTTT	CSATDTHSNQPQHF
.	TRBJ2-2	TRBV9	.	TGTGCCAGCAGCGTAGGACCACAGGTGAACACCGGGGAGCTGTTTTTT	CASSVGPQVNTGELFF
many	TRBJ2-5	TRBV6-6	TRBD2	TGTGCCAGCACCTCACGGGGGGGCGGGACCCAGTACTTC	CASTSRGGGTQYF
many	TRBJ2-3	TRBV9	TRBD1	TGTGCCAGCAGCGTCGGGACAGGCACAGATACGCAGTATTTT	CASSVGTGTDTQYF
many	TRBJ2-7	TRBV12-3/TRBV12-4	.	TGTGCCAGCAGACCTCCCGGACAAGTCATGGAGCAGTACTTC	CASRPPGQVMEQYF
many	TRBJ2-7	TRBV19	TRBD1	TGTGCCAGTAGTACACCTAAGGGGACAGGGAACGACGAGCAGTACTTC	CASSTPKGTGNDEQYF
many	TRBJ1-6	TRBV28	TRBD1	TGTGCCAGCAGCCGGGACAGTCTGCCAAATTCACCCCTCCACTTT	CASSRDSLPNSPLHF
many	TRBJ2-7	TRBV10-3	TRBD1	TGTGCCATCAGCGACGGGACAGCCTACGAGCAGTACTTC	CAISDGTAYEQYF
many	TRBJ2-1	TRBV7-6	.	TGTGCCAGCAGCTTCGGCGGGATTAACGCCCTATCCTACAATGAGCAGTTCTTC	CASSFGGINALSYNEQFF
many	TRBJ2-5	TRBV7-7	TRBD2	TGTGCCCGGGCGGGGGGACAAGAGACCCAGTACTTC	CARAGGQETQYF
many	TRBJ2-3	TRBV5-8	.	TGTGCCAGCAGACGGAGGGGGGGAACAGATACGCAGTATTTT	CASRRRGGTDTQYF
many	TRBJ1-5	TRBV28	TRBD1	TGTGCCTCCAACAGGGGTTGGAACAATCAGCCCCAGCATTTT	CASNRGWNNQPQHF
few	TRBJ2-2	TRBV2	TRBD2	TGTGCCAGCAGCACCAGCGGGGGGGCGGGCACCGGGGAGCTGTTTTTT	CASSTSGGAGTGELFF
many	TRBJ2-3	TRBV10-3	.	TGTGCCATCAGGGACAAGACTAGCACAGATACGCAGTATTTT	CAIRDKTSTDTQYF